These T cell receptor beta chains were read from a single sample in a study of neoadjuvant anti-PD-1 for oral cavity cancer. Data came from immunoSEQ multiplex PCR; TCRdb stores just in-frame clones and leaves some out. The sample carries tens of thousands of clones, 45% recorded once. The specimen was tumor tissue, collected after nivolumab (anti-PD-1) treatment. Receptor source: a person aged 35-79 years with oral cavity squamous cell carcinoma. The CDR3 runs from the conserved cysteine through the conserved F or W. Fields, in order: CDR3 protein, CDR3 DNA, CDR3 length, D gene, V gene, J gene, clone size. The D gene is left open where the match is weak. Part of the rows lack a size; the others show once, few, many or a class for expanded clones.

CDR3 protein: CASSFSGPLGTYEQYF
CDR3 DNA: TGTGCCAGCAGCTTCTCCGGCCCCCTAGGTACCTACGAGCAGTACTTC
CDR3 length: 16
D gene: -
V gene: TRBV11-2
J gene: TRBJ2-7
clone size: -

CDR3 protein: CASSVAPTEKETQYF
CDR3 DNA: TGTGCCAGCAGCGTAGCCCCGACAGAGAAAGAGACCCAGTACTTC
CDR3 length: 15
D gene: -
V gene: TRBV9
J gene: TRBJ2-5
clone size: -

CDR3 protein: CASSMEQGSGELFF
CDR3 DNA: TGTGCCAGCAGTATGGAACAGGGGTCCGGGGAGCTGTTTTTT
CDR3 length: 14
D gene: TRBD1
V gene: TRBV6-4
J gene: TRBJ2-2
clone size: medium-sized

CDR3 protein: CASSYSRGSTEAFF
CDR3 DNA: TGTGCCAGCAGTTACTCCAGGGGTAGCACTGAAGCTTTCTTT
CDR3 length: 14
D gene: -
V gene: TRBV6-5
J gene: TRBJ1-1
clone size: few

CDR3 protein: CASSFRTRNTEAFF
CDR3 DNA: TGTGCCAGCAGTTTCCGGACGCGGAACACTGAAGCTTTCTTT
CDR3 length: 14
D gene: -
V gene: TRBV28
J gene: TRBJ1-1
clone size: -

CDR3 protein: CASSLGRGNWQVTDTQYF
CDR3 DNA: TGCGCCAGCAGCTTGGGCCGGGGTAATTGGCAAGTTACAGATACGCAGTATTTT
CDR3 length: 18
D gene: -
V gene: TRBV5-1
J gene: TRBJ2-3
clone size: few

CDR3 protein: CASSLAGGRSPLHF
CDR3 DNA: TGCGCCAGCAGCTTGGCGGGGGGGCGATCACCCCTCCACTTT
CDR3 length: 14
D gene: -
V gene: TRBV5-1
J gene: TRBJ1-6
clone size: -

CDR3 protein: CASNSGTFSGNTIYF
CDR3 DNA: TGTGCCAGCAACTCCGGGACTTTCTCTGGAAACACCATATATTTT
CDR3 length: 15
D gene: -
V gene: TRBV5-5
J gene: TRBJ1-3
clone size: few

CDR3 protein: CATSREGTFYGYTF
CDR3 DNA: TGTGCCACCAGCAGAGAGGGCACCTTCTATGGCTACACCTTC
CDR3 length: 14
D gene: -
V gene: TRBV15
J gene: TRBJ1-2
clone size: few

CDR3 protein: CSCDRAGSEQYF
CDR3 DNA: TGCAGCTGTGACAGGGCGGGGTCCGAGCAGTACTTC
CDR3 length: 12
D gene: -
V gene: TRBV29-1
J gene: TRBJ2-7
clone size: -

CDR3 protein: CASSGRTVQPGSPLHF
CDR3 DNA: TGCGCCAGCAGCGGACGAACAGTTCAACCAGGATCACCCCTCCACTTT
CDR3 length: 16
D gene: -
V gene: TRBV4-1
J gene: TRBJ1-6
clone size: -

CDR3 protein: CASSPSRGQGRDQPQHF
CDR3 DNA: TGTGCCAGCTCACCATCTCGAGGACAGGGAAGGGATCAGCCCCAGCATTTT
CDR3 length: 17
D gene: TRBD1
V gene: TRBV18
J gene: TRBJ1-5
clone size: few

CDR3 protein: CASSVEGGLNTEAFF
CDR3 DNA: TGTGCCAGCAGCGTAGAGGGCGGGCTGAACACTGAAGCTTTCTTT
CDR3 length: 15
D gene: -
V gene: TRBV9
J gene: TRBJ1-1
clone size: -

CDR3 protein: CASSQTGVLGHEQYF
CDR3 DNA: TGTGCCAGCAGCCAGACCGGGGTCCTCGGGCACGAGCAGTACTTC
CDR3 length: 15
D gene: -
V gene: TRBV7-8
J gene: TRBJ2-7
clone size: medium-sized

CDR3 protein: CASSQVVTWAEAFF
CDR3 DNA: TGTGCCAGCAGCCAAGTGGTAACTTGGGCTGAAGCTTTCTTT
CDR3 length: 14
D gene: -
V gene: TRBV4-2
J gene: TRBJ1-1
clone size: -

CDR3 protein: CASSQDVQGWGGYTF
CDR3 DNA: TGCGCCAGCAGCCAAGATGTACAGGGTTGGGGAGGCTACACCTTC
CDR3 length: 15
D gene: -
V gene: TRBV4-3
J gene: TRBJ1-2
clone size: few

CDR3 protein: CASSPGVLNEQFF
CDR3 DNA: TGTGCCAGCTCACCGGGGGTGCTTAATGAGCAGTTCTTC
CDR3 length: 13
D gene: -
V gene: TRBV18
J gene: TRBJ2-1
clone size: few

CDR3 protein: CASSLGPARMNTDTQYF
CDR3 DNA: TGTGCCAGCAGCCTAGGCCCAGCTAGAATGAACACAGATACGCAGTATTTT
CDR3 length: 17
D gene: -
V gene: TRBV7-8
J gene: TRBJ2-3
clone size: -

CDR3 protein: CASSMAHTEAFF
CDR3 DNA: TGTGCCAGTAGTATGGCACACACTGAAGCTTTCTTT
CDR3 length: 12
D gene: -
V gene: TRBV19
J gene: TRBJ1-1
clone size: medium-sized

CDR3 protein: CASSQDRGLAGGTDTQYF
CDR3 DNA: TGCGCCAGCAGCCAAGACAGGGGTCTAGCGGGGGGAACAGATACGCAGTATTTT
CDR3 length: 18
D gene: TRBD2
V gene: TRBV4-3
J gene: TRBJ2-3
clone size: -

CDR3 protein: CASSPRGSGTQYF
CDR3 DNA: TGTGCCAGCAGCCCCCGGGGTTCGGGAACGCAGTATTTT
CDR3 length: 13
D gene: -
V gene: TRBV11-3
J gene: TRBJ2-3
clone size: few

CDR3 protein: CASSPQGTGPQHF
CDR3 DNA: TGTGCCAGCTCACCACAGGGAACGGGGCCCCAGCATTTT
CDR3 length: 13
D gene: -
V gene: TRBV18
J gene: TRBJ1-5
clone size: -

CDR3 protein: CASSLEFRWSPLHF
CDR3 DNA: TGTGCCAGCAGCTTAGAGTTTCGGTGGTCACCCCTCCACTTT
CDR3 length: 14
D gene: -
V gene: TRBV7-2
J gene: TRBJ1-6
clone size: few

CDR3 protein: CASSARDRAYEQYF
CDR3 DNA: TGTGCCAGCAGCGCTCGGGACAGGGCCTACGAGCAGTACTTC
CDR3 length: 14
D gene: TRBD1
V gene: TRBV5-6
J gene: TRBJ2-7
clone size: once

CDR3 protein: CASSLTPGYGNTIYF
CDR3 DNA: TGTGCCAGCAGCCTTACCCCCGGCTACGGGAACACCATATATTTT
CDR3 length: 15
D gene: -
V gene: TRBV7-8
J gene: TRBJ1-3
clone size: -

CDR3 protein: CASSLDGTGEAFF
CDR3 DNA: TGCGCCAGCAGCTTGGATGGGACAGGTGAAGCTTTCTTT
CDR3 length: 13
D gene: TRBD1
V gene: TRBV5-1
J gene: TRBJ1-1
clone size: -

CDR3 protein: CASSPGLAGGPSSYNEQFF
CDR3 DNA: TGCGCCAGCAGCCCGGGACTAGCGGGGGGGCCTAGCTCCTACAATGAGCAGTTCTTC
CDR3 length: 19
D gene: TRBD2
V gene: TRBV5-1
J gene: TRBJ2-1
clone size: -

CDR3 protein: CASSLPGGQETQYF
CDR3 DNA: TGTGCCAGCAGTTTACCCGGAGGCCAAGAGACCCAGTACTTC
CDR3 length: 14
D gene: -
V gene: TRBV28
J gene: TRBJ2-5
clone size: -

CDR3 protein: CASSPVVWKAYEQYF
CDR3 DNA: TGTGCCAGCTCACCGGTCGTCTGGAAAGCCTACGAGCAGTACTTC
CDR3 length: 15
D gene: -
V gene: TRBV18
J gene: TRBJ2-7
clone size: -

CDR3 protein: CASSQDFTSYEQYF
CDR3 DNA: TGCGCCAGCAGCCAAGATTTCACATCCTACGAGCAGTACTTC
CDR3 length: 14
D gene: -
V gene: TRBV4-3
J gene: TRBJ2-7
clone size: -

CDR3 protein: CASSSTTGSDTQYF
CDR3 DNA: TGTGCCAGCAGTTCGACGACAGGTTCAGATACGCAGTATTTT
CDR3 length: 14
D gene: -
V gene: TRBV6-5
J gene: TRBJ2-3
clone size: -

CDR3 protein: CASSLSTLGEAFF
CDR3 DNA: TGTGCCAGCAGCCTCAGCACACTCGGGGAAGCTTTCTTT
CDR3 length: 13
D gene: -
V gene: TRBV7-8
J gene: TRBJ1-1
clone size: few

CDR3 protein: CASSLDGSDTQYF
CDR3 DNA: TGCGCCAGCAGCTTAGATGGCTCAGATACGCAGTATTTT
CDR3 length: 13
D gene: -
V gene: TRBV5-1
J gene: TRBJ2-3
clone size: many

CDR3 protein: CASSETGLYGYTF
CDR3 DNA: TGTGCCAGCAGTGAAACGGGACTCTATGGCTACACCTTC
CDR3 length: 13
D gene: -
V gene: TRBV2
J gene: TRBJ1-2
clone size: -

CDR3 protein: CASSLFGTGKTYEQYF
CDR3 DNA: TGTGCCAGCAGTTTGTTCGGGACAGGAAAAACCTACGAGCAGTACTTC
CDR3 length: 16
D gene: TRBD1
V gene: TRBV28
J gene: TRBJ2-7
clone size: once

CDR3 protein: CASSTFLNTEAFF
CDR3 DNA: TGTGCCAGCAGCACGTTCCTAAACACTGAAGCTTTCTTT
CDR3 length: 13
D gene: -
V gene: TRBV7-2
J gene: TRBJ1-1
clone size: many

CDR3 protein: CASSLEGGQPQHF
CDR3 DNA: TGTGCCAGCAGCTTAGAGGGAGGTCAGCCCCAGCATTTT
CDR3 length: 13
D gene: -
V gene: TRBV7-9
J gene: TRBJ1-5
clone size: few

CDR3 protein: CASSLAGGLNTEAFF
CDR3 DNA: TGTGCCAGCAGCTTAGCGGGGGGGCTGAACACTGAAGCTTTCTTT
CDR3 length: 15
D gene: -
V gene: TRBV11-2
J gene: TRBJ1-1
clone size: -

CDR3 protein: CASRMTGLTGELFF
CDR3 DNA: TGTGCCAGCCGTATGACAGGGTTAACCGGGGAGCTGTTTTTT
CDR3 length: 14
D gene: TRBD1
V gene: TRBV2
J gene: TRBJ2-2
clone size: -

CDR3 protein: CASSLGDRGLPEQYF
CDR3 DNA: TGTGCCAGCAGCTTAGGGGACAGGGGGCTCCCCGAGCAGTACTTC
CDR3 length: 15
D gene: TRBD1
V gene: TRBV7-2
J gene: TRBJ2-7
clone size: -

CDR3 protein: CAISESRDGNTIYF
CDR3 DNA: TGTGCCATCAGTGAGTCTCGGGATGGAAACACCATATATTTT
CDR3 length: 14
D gene: -
V gene: TRBV10-3
J gene: TRBJ1-3
clone size: -

CDR3 protein: CASSYSDLTPQAFF
CDR3 DNA: TGTGCCAGCAGTTACTCGGACTTGACTCCTCAGGCTTTCTTT
CDR3 length: 14
D gene: -
V gene: TRBV6-5
J gene: TRBJ1-1
clone size: -

CDR3 protein: CASSINSGTGGTYEQYF
CDR3 DNA: TGTGCCAGTAGTATCAACTCCGGGACAGGGGGTACCTACGAGCAGTACTTC
CDR3 length: 17
D gene: TRBD1
V gene: TRBV19
J gene: TRBJ2-7
clone size: medium-sized

CDR3 protein: CASSLERAGGTEAFF
CDR3 DNA: TGTGCCAGCAGCTTAGAACGGGCAGGGGGCACTGAAGCTTTCTTT
CDR3 length: 15
D gene: TRBD1
V gene: TRBV7-2
J gene: TRBJ1-1
clone size: once

CDR3 protein: CASSRTGQQETQYF
CDR3 DNA: TGTGCCAGCTCACGGACAGGGCAACAAGAGACCCAGTACTTC
CDR3 length: 14
D gene: TRBD1
V gene: TRBV18
J gene: TRBJ2-5
clone size: -

CDR3 protein: CASQGGVGTGELFF
CDR3 DNA: TGTGCCTCCCAGGGGGGGGTTGGTACCGGGGAGCTGTTTTTT
CDR3 length: 14
D gene: -
V gene: TRBV2
J gene: TRBJ2-2
clone size: many

CDR3 protein: CASSRNQETQYF
CDR3 DNA: TGTGCCAGCAGCCGTAACCAAGAGACCCAGTACTTC
CDR3 length: 12
D gene: -
V gene: TRBV7-6
J gene: TRBJ2-5
clone size: few

CDR3 protein: CAISESGDRGVVVETQYF
CDR3 DNA: TGTGCCATCAGTGAGTCGGGCGACAGGGGTGTGGTAGTAGAGACCCAGTACTTC
CDR3 length: 18
D gene: TRBD1
V gene: TRBV10-3
J gene: TRBJ2-5
clone size: -

CDR3 protein: CASSLGFDRHGYTF
CDR3 DNA: TGCGCCAGCAGCTTGGGCTTTGACAGGCATGGCTACACCTTC
CDR3 length: 14
D gene: -
V gene: TRBV5-1
J gene: TRBJ1-2
clone size: medium-sized

CDR3 protein: CASSSQLLPYEQYF
CDR3 DNA: TGTGCCAGCAGCTCTCAGCTTTTACCTTACGAGCAGTACTTC
CDR3 length: 14
D gene: -
V gene: TRBV5-6
J gene: TRBJ2-7
clone size: -

CDR3 protein: CASSSGQEAGGYTF
CDR3 DNA: TGTGCCAGTAGTTCGGGACAGGAGGCTGGTGGCTACACCTTC
CDR3 length: 14
D gene: TRBD1
V gene: TRBV19
J gene: TRBJ1-2
clone size: -

CDR3 protein: CASSSRAGSQNTEAFF
CDR3 DNA: TGTGCCAGCAGCTCCCGGGCGGGTTCCCAGAACACTGAAGCTTTCTTT
CDR3 length: 16
D gene: -
V gene: TRBV11-3
J gene: TRBJ1-1
clone size: -

CDR3 protein: CASSKEGLSPLHF
CDR3 DNA: TGTGCCAGCAGCAAGGAGGGGCTCTCACCCCTCCACTTT
CDR3 length: 13
D gene: -
V gene: TRBV7-2
J gene: TRBJ1-6
clone size: -

CDR3 protein: CASSTSTRDTQYF
CDR3 DNA: TGTGCCAGCAGCACCTCGACGAGGGATACGCAGTATTTT
CDR3 length: 13
D gene: -
V gene: TRBV7-6
J gene: TRBJ2-3
clone size: few

CDR3 protein: CASSLRQGSPKQYF
CDR3 DNA: TGTGCCAGCAGCCTCCGACAGGGCTCCCCTAAGCAGTACTTC
CDR3 length: 14
D gene: TRBD1
V gene: TRBV5-6
J gene: TRBJ2-7
clone size: -

CDR3 protein: CASTPPRGPLHF
CDR3 DNA: TGTGCCAGCACTCCCCCGCGGGGGCCCCTCCACTTT
CDR3 length: 12
D gene: -
V gene: TRBV28
J gene: TRBJ1-6
clone size: few